Following are 20 T cell receptor beta chains from one sample sequenced in a study. MiXCR was run by TCRdb on the 5' RACE reads, yielding one entry per CDR3 protein. The repertoire holds about 57,000 distinct CDR3 sequences, with approximately 26% as singletons. The sorted Tregs were CD4+CD25+CD127-/low cells. Sequences were obtained from tumor-infiltrating Tregs sorted from the breast tumor. The receptors here all came from a female donor with breast cancer.

On this clonotype itself: A much larger clone lies a single base off, so this may be a read error. This sequence joins TRBV29-1 and TRBJ2-7; D not certain. The CDR3 has 12 amino acids. Trimming left V 8 bases short and J 6 bases short, with 17 bases between. CDR1 and CDR2 (germline): SQVTM, ANQGSEA. The CDR3 coding sequence is TGCAGCCTGAAGACCGGACCCTGCGAGCAGTACTTC. Protein product: CSLKTGPCEQYF.

This clonotype was seen only a few times. This may come from a read error, since a much larger clone is one base off. CDR3 DNA: TGCGCCAGCAGCGTGGCCGGGACAGGGGAAGAGACCCAGTACTTC. Its translation is CASSVAGTGEETQYF. This chain links TRBV5-1 with TRBJ2-5, with 10 bases aligning to TRBD1. The V gene's germline CDR1 is SGHRS and CDR2 YFSETQ. This CDR3 contains 15 residues. V lost 4 bases, J lost 3 bases, and 6 bases stayed unmatched. The whole variable domain, filled in from reference TRBV5-1 and TRBJ2-5, reads KAGVTQTPRYLIKTRGQQVTLSCSPISGHRSVSWYQQTPGQGLQFLFEYFSETQRNKGNFPGRFSGRQFSNSRSEMNVSTLELGDSALYLCASSVAGTGEETQYFGPGTRLLVL.

Of note for this clonotype: Mismatch with germline at one junction end may stem from a read error. V gene TRBV5-1 combines with J gene TRBJ2-5; 8 bases line up with TRBD2. Germline loops: CDR1 SGHRS, CDR2 YFSETQ. This CDR3 comprises 15 residues. CDR3 region: CAGSQTSGGGETQYF. The CDR3 DNA sequence: TGCGCCGGCAGCCAAACTAGCGGAGGTGGAGAGACCCAGTACTTC.

This clonotype has a handful of counts. V usage is TRBV6-2 or TRBV6-3 and J usage is TRBJ1-1; D unresolved. Germline CDR1 is MNHEY and CDR2 is SVGEGT. There are 12 residues in the CDR3. V was shortened by 6 bases and J by 2 bases, with 7 bases between the two germline ends. CDR3 amino acids: CASRTINTEAFF. DNA for the CDR3: TGTGCCAGCAGAACGATCAACACTGAAGCTTTCTTT.

The chain is built from TRBV4-2 and TRBJ2-1; D might be TRBD1 (5 bases). Germline V CDR1 and CDR2: LGHNA, YNFKEQ. This CDR3 has 13 residues. Deletions cut 0 bases from V and 9 bases from J, with 9 bases between. The CDR3 protein is CASSQEFRAEQFF. DNA for the CDR3: TGTGCCAGCAGCCAAGAATTCAGGGCTGAGCAGTTCTTC.

The CDR3 sequence: CASSQDPGTGANYGYTF. CDR3 coding DNA: TGTGCCAGCAGCCAAGATCCGGGGACAGGGGCTAACTATGGCTACACCTTC. The chain recombines TRBV4-2 with TRBJ1-2; TRBD1 agrees at 10 bases. V lost 0 bases and J lost 0; bases outside the gene matches: 4. Germline loops: CDR1 LGHNA, CDR2 YNFKEQ. The CDR3 is 17 residues long.

This chain links TRBV2 with TRBJ1-1; TRBD1 agrees at 7 bases. Germline V lookup: CDR1 SNHLY, CDR2 FYNNEI. Trimming at V came to 6 bases and at J to 10 bases, leaving 11 bases not matched to a gene. This CDR3 has 13 residues. The CDR3 coding sequence is TGTGCCAGCAGACTAGACAGGGAGGGTGGAGCTTTCTTT. Its protein is CASRLDREGGAFF.

This clonotype was picked up a small number of times. The chain employs TRBV5-1 and TRBJ2-1; 10 bases match TRBD2. Unmatched junction bases numbered 4, after V lost 1 base and J lost 6 bases. The CDR3 totals 15 residues. CDR1 is SGHRS, CDR2 YFSETQ, per germline. Written as DNA, the CDR3 is TGCGCCAGCAGCTTGACGGGACTAGCGAGCAATGAGCAGTTCTTC. Translating gives CASSLTGLASNEQFF.

To note about this clonotype: This may be a read error, as it is one base from a much larger clone. The missing conserved phenylalanine or tryptophan at the end of this CDR3 makes a read error likely. The V and J genes are TRBV5-1 and TRBJ1-2; TRBD1 matches at 9 bases. There are 16 residues in the CDR3. Germline assignment: CDR1 SGHRS and CDR2 YFSETQ. V was pared by 4 bases and J by 4 bases, with 11 bases of the junction left unmatched. The DNA for the CDR3 is TGCGCCAGCAGCCCCGGACAGGGGTTCACCTCCTATGGCTACACCTCC. It specifies CASSPGQGFTSYGYTS.

The table lists this clonotype with many counts. The chain combines TRBV6-5 with TRBJ1-2, with 9 bases matching TRBD1. Germline CDR1 MNHEY, CDR2 SVGAGI. Losses at the gene ends were 0 bases for V and 7 bases for J; bases not matched to a gene: 6. This CDR3 spans 15 amino acids. CDR3 region: CASSYSSGGQGGYTF. In DNA, the CDR3 is TGTGCCAGCAGTTACTCTTCAGGGGGACAGGGTGGCTACACCTTC.

This clonotype appeared once. The chain recombines TRBV11-2 with TRBJ2-1; 7 nucleotides align to TRBD1. The J segment lost 4 bases and the V segment lost 0 bases, leaving 3 bases of the junction unmatched. Germline V gene sequence: CDR1 SGHAT, CDR2 FQNNGV. The CDR3 totals 15 residues. This chain's CDR3 is CASSLDPGQYNEQFF. DNA for the CDR3: TGTGCCAGCAGCTTAGATCCGGGACAGTACAATGAGCAGTTCTTC.

In this sample, this clonotype turned up a few times. CDR3 sequence (DNA): TGTGCCAGCAGTTACAGGGTTTGGAGCTCCTACGAGCAGTACTTC. Translation: CASSYRVWSSYEQYF. The V gene is TRBV12-3 or TRBV12-4, the J gene TRBJ2-7; possibly TRBD1 for D (6 bases). The CDR3 sequence is 15 residues long. V gave up 4 bases and J gave up 0 bases, with 13 bases separating them.

In this sample, this clonotype turned up a few times. The rearrangement links TRBV30 to TRBJ1-3; D is uncertain. This CDR3 is built from 12 residues. The germline V gene encodes CDR1 GTSNPN and CDR2 SVGIG (reference sequence). V gave up 8 bases and J gave up 1 base, with 9 bases separating them. CDR3 nucleotides: TGTGCCGGATTAGGATCTGGAAACACCATATATTTT. Protein product: CAGLGSGNTIYF.

Ten or more counts support this clonotype. This chain's CDR3 is CASSLGTVQLYNEQFF. The CDR3, as DNA: TGCGCCAGCAGCTTGGGGACAGTCCAGCTTTACAATGAGCAGTTCTTC. The genes are TRBV5-1 and TRBJ2-1; D perhaps matches TRBD1 (6 bases). V lost 0 bases and J 4 bases, leaving 14 bases between the germline ends. Per germline, CDR1 SGHRS and CDR2 YFSETQ. The CDR3 covers 16 residues.

The chain combines TRBV6-1 with TRBJ1-3; 8 bases agree with TRBD1. Germline CDR1 and CDR2: MNHNS and SASEGT. CDR3 length: 15 residues. The ends lost 4 bases at V and 2 bases at J; junction bases unmatched: 4. The CDR3 DNA is TGTGCCAGCAGTGCGGTACAGGGGGCTGGAAACACCATATATTTT. It specifies CASSAVQGAGNTIYF.

This clonotype was detected ten times or more. The V call is TRBV7-2, the J call TRBJ2-7; 7 bases line up with TRBD2. Trimming removed 0 bases from V and 7 bases from J; junction bases left unmatched: 6. This CDR3 is 14 amino acids long. CDR1 is SGHTA, CDR2 FQGNSA, per germline. CDR3 amino acids: CASSLAGGPGEQYF. CDR3 DNA sequence: TGTGCCAGCAGCTTAGCGGGAGGGCCCGGGGAGCAGTACTTC.

On this clonotype itself: A much larger clone is a single base away; this may be a read error. The rearrangement joins TRBV9 to TRBJ2-1; D possibly uses TRBD1 or TRBD2 (5 bases each). V was pared by 4 bases and J by 5 bases, with 16 bases between. Germline CDR1 is SGDLS and CDR2 is YYNGEE. The CDR3 loop spans 15 amino acids. The CDR3 sequence is CASSPRGASNNEQFF. As DNA, the CDR3 is TGTGCCAGCAGCCCGCGAGGGGCATCTAACAATGAGCAGTTCTTC. The whole variable domain, remainder taken from reference TRBV9 and TRBJ2-1, is DSGVTQTPKHLITATGQRVTLRCSPRSGDLSVYWYQQSLDQGLQFLIQYYNGEERAKGNILERFSAQQFPDLHSELNLSSLELGDSALYFCASSPRGASNNEQFFGPGTRLTVL.

In this sample, this clonotype turned up many times. The V and J genes are TRBV5-1 and TRBJ1-1, with 7 bases matching TRBD1. The CDR3 covers 14 residues. Germline-derived CDR1 and CDR2 are SGHRS and YFSETQ. The ends lost 8 bases at V and 8 bases at J; junction bases unmatched: 15. The CDR3 is CASTSRDSTTEAFF. CDR3 in DNA: TGCGCCAGTACTTCAAGGGACAGCACGACAGAAGCTTTCTTT.

This clonotype was detected ten times or more. This sequence joins TRBV15 and TRBJ1-1; tentative D call: TRBD1 (5 bases). The CDR3 is 14 amino acids. Trimming removed 5 bases at V and 1 base at J, with 11 bases between. Germline V CDR1 and CDR2: LNHNV, YYDKDF (reference sequence). The CDR3 sequence: CATSGGRGNTEAFF. CDR3 in DNA: TGTGCCACCAGCGGGGGACGGGGGAACACTGAAGCTTTCTTT.

This clonotype was observed a single time. This likely comes from a read error, as the CDR3 has no conserved phenylalanine or tryptophan at its end. The chain carries TRBV5-4 and TRBJ2-5; D not certain. V was pared by 0 bases and J by 0 bases, with 0 bases between. The germline V gene encodes CDR1 SGHNT and CDR2 YYREEE (reference sequence). The CDR3 extends over 12 amino acids. DNA of the CDR3: TGTGCCAGCAGCTTGGACCAAGAGACCCAGTACCTC. Amino acids: CASSLDQETQYL.